This TCR beta chain was profiled in a study of identical twins. The CDR3 is 15 residues long. The junction had 9 bases not matched to a gene; V was cut back by 2 bases and J by 6 bases. Looked up from germline, CDR1 is MGHDK and CDR2 is SYGVNS. cDNA molecules carried unique molecular identifiers, and template switching added a universal primer site. TCRdb re-called the 5' RACE reads with MiXCR, one entry per CDR3 protein. The sample holds 1.5 million to 2 million distinct CDR3 sequences, around 29% seen once. V and J are TRBV25-1 and TRBJ2-7, with 8 nucleotides matching TRBD1. The sample taken for sequencing was cord blood. The origin of this receptor is a newborn girl in good health. The CDR3, as DNA: TGTGCCAGCAGTGAACAGATGGACAGGGCGCTCGAGCAGTACTTC. Translating gives CASSEQMDRALEQYF.